What follows describes a single T cell receptor (beta chain). The antigen is unknown. Specified time point: week 11, during vaccination. Every vaccination contained 300 ug of the mutant IDH1 20-mer peptide and was paired with topical imiquimod. Sequencing used immunoSEQ multiplex PCR; TCRdb keeps in-frame clones, though not all of them. The sample lists about 130,000 clones, about 80% occurring once. The data derive from a study of a mutant IDH1 vaccine in newly diagnosed glioma. In the study overall: The study gave patients eight vaccinations in weeks 1, 3, 5, 7, 11, 15, 19, 23.

V was trimmed by 2 bases and J by 0 bases, leaving 8 bases between them. This CDR3 region has 14 residues. The germline V gene encodes CDR1 SGHNT and CDR2 YYREEE (reference sequence). The sequence derives from a man in his forties or fifties with glioma. The chain employs TRBV5-4 and TRBJ2-5, with D hard to call. The specimen was PBMCs, collected from a glioma patient whose treatment included an IDH1 peptide vaccine. The CDR3 loop reads CASSLSQDQETQYF. CDR3 DNA: TGTGCCAGCAGCTTATCACAAGACCAAGAGACCCAGTACTTC.